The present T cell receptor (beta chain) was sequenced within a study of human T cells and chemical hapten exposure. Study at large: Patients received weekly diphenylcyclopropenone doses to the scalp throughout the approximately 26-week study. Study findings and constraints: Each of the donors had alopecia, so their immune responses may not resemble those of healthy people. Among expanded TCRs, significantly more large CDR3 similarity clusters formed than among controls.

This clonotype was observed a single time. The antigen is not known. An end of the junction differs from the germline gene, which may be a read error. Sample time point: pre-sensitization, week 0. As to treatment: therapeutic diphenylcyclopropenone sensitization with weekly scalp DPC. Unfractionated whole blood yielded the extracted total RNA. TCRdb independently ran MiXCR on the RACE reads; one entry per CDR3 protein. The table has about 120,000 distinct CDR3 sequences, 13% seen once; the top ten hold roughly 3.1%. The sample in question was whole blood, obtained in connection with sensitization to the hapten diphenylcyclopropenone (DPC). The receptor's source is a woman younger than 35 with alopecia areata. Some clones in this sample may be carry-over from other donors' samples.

The CDR3 is CASSAGDGSSCNEQFF. The CDR3, as DNA: TGCGCCAGCAGCGCTGGGGACGGATCCTCCTGCAATGAGCAGTTCTTC. The J gene is TRBJ2-1, the V gene TRBV5-1; D may be TRBD1 or TRBD2 (5 bases each). Germline loops: CDR1 SGHRS, CDR2 YFSETQ. This CDR3 spans 16 amino acids.